The T cell receptor beta chain under discussion was sequenced for a study of CD8 T cells in ankylosing spondylitis. Whole-study findings and limits: Reportedly, disease-linked clones are significantly enriched in ankylosing spondylitis patients' matched synovial fluid. Typical of ankylosing spondylitis blood, it appeared, was a TCR beta motif of seven to nine highly homologous variants.

Trimming at V came to 5 bases and at J to 1 base, leaving 8 bases not matched to a gene. Germline V CDR1 and CDR2: DFQATT, SNEGSKA (reference sequence). The CDR3 consists of 14 residues. On this clonotype itself: As yet, its antigen is unknown.

For TCR beta, libraries came from quantitative 5'-RACE with molecular barcodes. TCRdb re-called the 5' RACE reads with MiXCR, one entry per CDR3 protein. The data show 130,000 or so distinct CDR3 sequences, roughly 18% seen once. Sample: blood, either unsorted or a sorted T cell fraction (not recorded which). V usage is TRBV20-1 and J usage is TRBJ2-7; 7 nucleotides agree with TRBD2. The TCR originated in a male donor with ankylosing spondylitis. The CDR3, as DNA: TGCAGTGCTGATGGGCGGGAGACGTCCTACGAGCAGTACTTC. This codes for CSADGRETSYEQYF.